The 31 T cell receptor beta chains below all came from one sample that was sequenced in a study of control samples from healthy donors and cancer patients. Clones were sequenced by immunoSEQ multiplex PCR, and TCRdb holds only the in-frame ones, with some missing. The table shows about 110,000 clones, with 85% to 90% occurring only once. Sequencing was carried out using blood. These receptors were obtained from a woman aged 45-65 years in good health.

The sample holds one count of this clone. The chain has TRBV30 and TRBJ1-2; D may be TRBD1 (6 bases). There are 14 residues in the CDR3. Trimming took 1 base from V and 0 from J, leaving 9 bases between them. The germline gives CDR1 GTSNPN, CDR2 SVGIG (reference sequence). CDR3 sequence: CAWSERGTNYGYTF. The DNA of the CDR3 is TGTGCCTGGAGTGAGAGGGGGACTAACTATGGCTACACCTTC. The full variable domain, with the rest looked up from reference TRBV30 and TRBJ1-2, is SQTIHQWPATLVQPVGSPLSLECTVEGTSNPNLYWYRQAAGRGLQLLFYSVGIGQISSEVPQNLSASRPQDRQFILSSKKLLLSDSGFYLCAWSERGTNYGYTFGSGTRLTVV.

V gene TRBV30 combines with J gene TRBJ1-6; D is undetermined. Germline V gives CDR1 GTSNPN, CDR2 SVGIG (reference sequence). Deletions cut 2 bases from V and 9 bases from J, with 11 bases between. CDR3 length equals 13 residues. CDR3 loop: CAWSQDGRSPLHF. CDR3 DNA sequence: TGTGCCTGGAGTCAGGACGGGCGTTCACCCCTCCACTTT.

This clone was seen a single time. This CDR3 is CASSPSLGRADTQYF. Here the CDR3 DNA reads TGTGCCAGCTCACCAAGTCTAGGGCGGGCAGATACGCAGTATTTT. The chain employs TRBV18 and TRBJ2-3, with D possibly matching TRBD2 (5 bases). V lost 2 bases and J lost 4, with 13 bases in between. Germline CDR1 is KGHSH and CDR2 is LQKENI. The CDR3 loop spans 15 amino acids.

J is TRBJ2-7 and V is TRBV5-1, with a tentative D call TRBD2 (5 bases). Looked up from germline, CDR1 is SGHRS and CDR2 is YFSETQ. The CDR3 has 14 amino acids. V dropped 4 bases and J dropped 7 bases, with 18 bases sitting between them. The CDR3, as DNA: TGCGCCAGCAGCCCCGGATCCTACGCGGGTGAGCAGTACTTC. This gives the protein CASSPGSYAGEQYF.

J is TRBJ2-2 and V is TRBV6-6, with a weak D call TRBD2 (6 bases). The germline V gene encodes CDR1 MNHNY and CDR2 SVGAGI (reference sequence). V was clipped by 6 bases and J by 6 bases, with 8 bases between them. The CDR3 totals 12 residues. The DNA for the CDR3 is TGTGCCAGCAGGGGGGGTTCCGGGGAGCTGTTTTTT. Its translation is CASRGGSGELFF.

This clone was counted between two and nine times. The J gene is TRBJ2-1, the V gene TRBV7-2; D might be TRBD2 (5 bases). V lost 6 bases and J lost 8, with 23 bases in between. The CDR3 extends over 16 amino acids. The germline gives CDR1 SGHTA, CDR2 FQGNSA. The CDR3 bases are TGTGCCAGCAGTTTTTTCGGAGTAGTTGGTAGCGATGAGCAGTTCTTC. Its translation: CASSFFGVVGSDEQFF. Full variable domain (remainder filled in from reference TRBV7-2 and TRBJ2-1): GAGVSQSPSNKVTEKGKDVELRCDPISGHTALYWYRQSLGQGLEFLIYFQGNSAPDKSGLPSDRFSAERTGGSVSTLTIQRTQQEDSAVYLCASSFFGVVGSDEQFFGPGTRLTVL.

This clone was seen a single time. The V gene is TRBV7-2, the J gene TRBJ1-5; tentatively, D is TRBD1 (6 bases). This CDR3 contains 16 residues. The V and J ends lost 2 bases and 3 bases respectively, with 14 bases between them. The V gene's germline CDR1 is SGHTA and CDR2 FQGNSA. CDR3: CASSLQAQGLNQPQHF. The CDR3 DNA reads TGTGCCAGCAGCTTACAGGCACAGGGACTCAATCAGCCCCAGCATTTT.

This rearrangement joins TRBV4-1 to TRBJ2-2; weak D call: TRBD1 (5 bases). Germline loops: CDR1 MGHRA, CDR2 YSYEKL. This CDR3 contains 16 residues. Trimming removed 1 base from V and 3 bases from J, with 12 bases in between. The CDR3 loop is CASSQAQGWDTGELFF. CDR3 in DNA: TGCGCCAGCAGCCAAGCTCAGGGTTGGGACACCGGGGAGCTGTTTTTT.

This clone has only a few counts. The CDR3: CASSELYNSPLHF. CDR3 coding DNA: TGTGCCAGCAGTGAGCTTTATAATTCACCCCTCCACTTT. The V call is TRBV6-4, the J call TRBJ1-6, with D uncertain. Germline V gene data show CDR1 as MRHNA and CDR2 as SNTAGT. The length of the CDR3 is 13 residues. Trimming left V 3 bases short and J 4 bases short, with 4 bases between.

This CDR3 reads CASSDSEQYF. In nucleotides, the CDR3 is TGCGCCAGCAGTGACAGCGAGCAGTACTTC. The chain couples TRBV10-2 to TRBJ2-7, with D unclear. CDR3 length: 10 amino acids. Germline CDR1 is WSHSY and CDR2 is SAAADI. V lost 3 bases and J lost 6, with 3 bases in between.

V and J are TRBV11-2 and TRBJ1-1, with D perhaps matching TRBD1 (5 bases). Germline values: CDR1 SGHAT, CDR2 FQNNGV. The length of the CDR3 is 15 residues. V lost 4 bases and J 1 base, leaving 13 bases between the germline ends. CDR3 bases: TGTGCCAGCAGCTACTCGCGAGGACAGAACACTGAAGCTTTCTTT. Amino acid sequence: CASSYSRGQNTEAFF.

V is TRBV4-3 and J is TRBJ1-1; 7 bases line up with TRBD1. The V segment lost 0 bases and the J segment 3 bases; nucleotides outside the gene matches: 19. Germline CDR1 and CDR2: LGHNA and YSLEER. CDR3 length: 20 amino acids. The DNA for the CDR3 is TGCGCCAGCAGCCAAGATAGATTAGGGGGCGTTATCGGAATGGACACTGAAGCTTTCTTT. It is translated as CASSQDRLGGVIGMDTEAFF.

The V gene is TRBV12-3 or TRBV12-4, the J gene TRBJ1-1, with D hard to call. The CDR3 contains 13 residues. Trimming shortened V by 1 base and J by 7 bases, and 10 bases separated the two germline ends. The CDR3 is CASSLGQVSEAFF. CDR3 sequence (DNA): TGTGCCAGCAGTTTAGGGCAAGTAAGTGAAGCTTTCTTT.

CDR3 sequence reads: CAISTLNSPLHF. The DNA of the CDR3 is TGTGCCATCAGCACTCTGAATTCACCCCTCCACTTT. The genes are TRBV10-3 and TRBJ1-6; D call uncertain. V was clipped by 6 bases and J by 7 bases, with 7 bases between them. CDR1 is ENHRY, CDR2 SYGVKD, per germline. The CDR3 is 12 amino acids.

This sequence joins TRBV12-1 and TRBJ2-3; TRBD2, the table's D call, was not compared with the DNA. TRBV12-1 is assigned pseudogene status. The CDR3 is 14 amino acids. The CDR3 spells CASSFVRSQDTQYF. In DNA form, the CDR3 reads TGTGCCAGCAGCTTTGTGCGGAGTCAAGATACGCAGTATTTT.

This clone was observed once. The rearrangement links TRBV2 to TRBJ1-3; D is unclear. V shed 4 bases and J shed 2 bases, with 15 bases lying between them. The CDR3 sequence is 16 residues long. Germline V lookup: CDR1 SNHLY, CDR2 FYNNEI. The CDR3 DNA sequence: TGTGCCAGCAGTGCCCCGGGTTTCCTCGCTGGAAACACCATATATTTT. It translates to CASSAPGFLAGNTIYF.

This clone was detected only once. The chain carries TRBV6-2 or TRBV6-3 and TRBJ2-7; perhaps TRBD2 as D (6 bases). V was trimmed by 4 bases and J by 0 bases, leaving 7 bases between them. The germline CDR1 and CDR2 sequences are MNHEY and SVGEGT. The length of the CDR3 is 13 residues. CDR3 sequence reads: CASSLADSYEQYV. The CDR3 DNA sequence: TGTGCCAGCAGTTTAGCGGACTCCTACGAGCAGTACGTC.

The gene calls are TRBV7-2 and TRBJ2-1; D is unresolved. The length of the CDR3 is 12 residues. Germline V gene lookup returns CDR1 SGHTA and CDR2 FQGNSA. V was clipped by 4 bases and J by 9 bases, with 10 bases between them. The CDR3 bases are TGTGCCAGCAGCTCCCTTGGGGTTGAGCAGTTCTTC. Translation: CASSSLGVEQFF. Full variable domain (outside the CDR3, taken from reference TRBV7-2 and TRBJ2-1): GAGVSQSPSNKVTEKGKDVELRCDPISGHTALYWYRQSLGQGLEFLIYFQGNSAPDKSGLPSDRFSAERTGGSVSTLTIQRTQQEDSAVYLCASSSLGVEQFFGPGTRLTVL.

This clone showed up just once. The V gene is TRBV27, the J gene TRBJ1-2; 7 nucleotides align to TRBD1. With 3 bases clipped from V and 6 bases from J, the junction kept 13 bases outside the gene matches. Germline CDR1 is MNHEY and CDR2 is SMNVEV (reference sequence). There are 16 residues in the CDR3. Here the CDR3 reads CASSFFGSNRGHGYTF. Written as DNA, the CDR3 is TGTGCCAGCAGTTTTTTCGGATCGAACAGGGGCCATGGCTACACCTTC.

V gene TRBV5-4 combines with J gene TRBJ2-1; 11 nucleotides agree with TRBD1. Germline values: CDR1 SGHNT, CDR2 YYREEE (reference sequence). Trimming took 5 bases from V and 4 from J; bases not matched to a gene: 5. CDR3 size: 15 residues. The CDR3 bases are TGTGCCAGCAGTTGGACAGGGGGCCTTTACAATGAGCAGTTCTTC. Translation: CASSWTGGLYNEQFF.

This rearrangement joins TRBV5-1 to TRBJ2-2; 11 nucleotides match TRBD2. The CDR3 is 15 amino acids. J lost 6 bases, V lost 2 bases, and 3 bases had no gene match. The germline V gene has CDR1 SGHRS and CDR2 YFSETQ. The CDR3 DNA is TGCGCCAGCAGCTTACTAGCGGGAGTGTCCGGGGAGCTGTTTTTT. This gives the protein CASSLLAGVSGELFF.

Here the CDR3 reads CATMGGGPEAFF. The DNA of the CDR3 is TGTGCCACCATGGGCGGGGGTCCTGAAGCTTTCTTT. J is TRBJ1-1 and V is TRBV24-1; maybe TRBD1 (5 bases). Germline V gene data show CDR1 as KGHDR and CDR2 as SFDVKD. V gave up 8 bases and J gave up 6 bases, with 12 bases separating them. The CDR3 is made up of 12 amino acids.

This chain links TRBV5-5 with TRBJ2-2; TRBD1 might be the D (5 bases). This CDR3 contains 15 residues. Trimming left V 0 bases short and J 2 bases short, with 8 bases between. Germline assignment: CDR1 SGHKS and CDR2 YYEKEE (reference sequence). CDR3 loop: CASSLGQINTGELFF. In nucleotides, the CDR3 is TGTGCCAGCAGCTTGGGACAGATTAACACCGGGGAGCTGTTTTTT.

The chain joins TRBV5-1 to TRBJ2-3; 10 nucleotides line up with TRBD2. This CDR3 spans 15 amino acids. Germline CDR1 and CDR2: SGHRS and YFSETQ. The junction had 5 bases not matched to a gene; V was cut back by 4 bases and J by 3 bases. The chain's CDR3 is CASSPSGSGTDTQYF. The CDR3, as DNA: TGCGCCAGCAGCCCTAGCGGGAGTGGGACAGATACGCAGTATTTT.

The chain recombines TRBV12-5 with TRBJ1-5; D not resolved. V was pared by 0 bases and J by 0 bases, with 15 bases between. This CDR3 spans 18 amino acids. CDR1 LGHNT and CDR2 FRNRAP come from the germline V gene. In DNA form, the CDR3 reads TGTGCTAGTGGTTTGGTACTAGTCGGCCCTTATAGCAATCAGCCCCAGCATTTT. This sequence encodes CASGLVLVGPYSNQPQHF. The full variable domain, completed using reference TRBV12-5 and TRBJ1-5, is DARVTQTPRHKVTEMGQEVTMRCQPILGHNTVFWYRQTMMQGLELLAYFRNRAPLDDSGMPKDRFSAEMPDATLATLKIQPSEPRDSAVYFCASGLVLVGPYSNQPQHFGDGTRLSIL.

CDR3 amino acids: CASSLGIARAKNIQYF. In DNA, the CDR3 is TGTGCCAGCAGCTTAGGGATAGCGAGAGCCAAAAACATTCAGTACTTC. This chain links TRBV7-2 with TRBJ2-4; D might be TRBD2 (5 bases). This CDR3 comprises 16 residues. Germline V lookup: CDR1 SGHTA, CDR2 FQGNSA. The V gene lost 1 base and the J gene lost 0 bases, with 10 bases spanning the gap.

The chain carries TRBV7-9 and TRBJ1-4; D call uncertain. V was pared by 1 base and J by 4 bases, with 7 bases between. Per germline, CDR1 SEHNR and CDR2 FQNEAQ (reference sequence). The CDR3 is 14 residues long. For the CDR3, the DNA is TGTGCCAGCAGCTTAGAGCTGGGTAATGAAAAACTGTTTTTT. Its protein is CASSLELGNEKLFF.

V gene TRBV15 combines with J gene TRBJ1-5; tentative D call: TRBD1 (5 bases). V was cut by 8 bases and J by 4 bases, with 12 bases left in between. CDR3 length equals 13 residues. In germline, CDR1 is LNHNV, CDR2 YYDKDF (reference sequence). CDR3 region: CATGRGGNQPQHF. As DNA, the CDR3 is TGTGCCACCGGCCGGGGGGGGAATCAGCCCCAGCATTTT.

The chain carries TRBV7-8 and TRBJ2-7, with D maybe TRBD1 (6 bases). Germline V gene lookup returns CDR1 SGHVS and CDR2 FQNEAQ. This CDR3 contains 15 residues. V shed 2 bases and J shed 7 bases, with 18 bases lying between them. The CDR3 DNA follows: TGTGCCAGCAGCTTATTCCATCCAGGGGCTGGAGAGCAGTACGTC. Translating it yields CASSLFHPGAGEQYV.

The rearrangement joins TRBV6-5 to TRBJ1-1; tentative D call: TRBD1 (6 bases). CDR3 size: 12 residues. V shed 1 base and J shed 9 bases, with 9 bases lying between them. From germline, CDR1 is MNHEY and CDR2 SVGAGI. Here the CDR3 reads CASSYWGAKAFF. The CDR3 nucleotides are TGTGCCAGCAGTTACTGGGGGGCTAAAGCTTTCTTT.

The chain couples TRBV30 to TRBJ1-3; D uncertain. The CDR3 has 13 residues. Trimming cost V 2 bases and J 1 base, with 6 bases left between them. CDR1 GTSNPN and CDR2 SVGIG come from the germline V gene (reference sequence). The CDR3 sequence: CAWSIDSGNTIYF. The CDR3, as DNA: TGTGCCTGGAGTATCGATTCTGGAAACACCATATATTTT.